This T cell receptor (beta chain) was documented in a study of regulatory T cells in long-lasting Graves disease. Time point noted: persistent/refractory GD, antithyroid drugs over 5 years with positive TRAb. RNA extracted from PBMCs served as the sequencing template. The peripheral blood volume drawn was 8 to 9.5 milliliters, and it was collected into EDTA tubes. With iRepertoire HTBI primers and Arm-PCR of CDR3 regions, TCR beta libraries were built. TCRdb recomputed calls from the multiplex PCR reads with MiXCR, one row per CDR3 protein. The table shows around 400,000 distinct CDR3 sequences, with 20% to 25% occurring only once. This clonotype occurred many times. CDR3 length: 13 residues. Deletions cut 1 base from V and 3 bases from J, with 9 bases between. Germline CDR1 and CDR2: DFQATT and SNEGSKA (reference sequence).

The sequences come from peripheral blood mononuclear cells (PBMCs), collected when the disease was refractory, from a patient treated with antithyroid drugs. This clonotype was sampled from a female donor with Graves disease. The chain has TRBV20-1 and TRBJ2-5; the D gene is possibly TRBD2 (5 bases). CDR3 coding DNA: TGCAGTGCTAGAGTTTCGGGGAAAGAGACCCAGTACTTC. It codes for CSARVSGKETQYF.